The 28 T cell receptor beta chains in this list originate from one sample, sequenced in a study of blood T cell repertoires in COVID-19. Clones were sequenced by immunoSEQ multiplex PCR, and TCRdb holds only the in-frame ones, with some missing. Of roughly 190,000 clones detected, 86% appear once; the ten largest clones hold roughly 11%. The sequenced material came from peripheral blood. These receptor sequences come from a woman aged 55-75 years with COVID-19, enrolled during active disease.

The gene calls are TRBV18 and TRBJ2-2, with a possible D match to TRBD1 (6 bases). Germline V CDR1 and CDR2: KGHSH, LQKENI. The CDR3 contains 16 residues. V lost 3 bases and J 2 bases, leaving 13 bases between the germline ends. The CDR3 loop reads CASSPVQDRNTGELFF. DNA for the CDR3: TGTGCCAGCTCACCGGTTCAGGACAGAAACACCGGGGAGCTGTTTTTT.

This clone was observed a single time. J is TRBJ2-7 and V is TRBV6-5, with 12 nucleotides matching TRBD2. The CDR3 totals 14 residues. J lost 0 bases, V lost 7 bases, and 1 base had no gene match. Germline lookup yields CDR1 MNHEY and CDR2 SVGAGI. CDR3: CASKTSGSSYEQYF. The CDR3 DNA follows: TGTGCCAGCAAGACTAGCGGGAGCTCCTACGAGCAGTACTTC.

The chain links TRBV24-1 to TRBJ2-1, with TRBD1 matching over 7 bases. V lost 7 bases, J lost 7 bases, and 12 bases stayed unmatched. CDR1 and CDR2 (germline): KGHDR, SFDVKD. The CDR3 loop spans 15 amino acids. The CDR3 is CATSWTGGNVNEQFF. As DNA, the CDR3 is TGTGCCACCAGCTGGACAGGCGGAAATGTGAATGAGCAGTTCTTC.

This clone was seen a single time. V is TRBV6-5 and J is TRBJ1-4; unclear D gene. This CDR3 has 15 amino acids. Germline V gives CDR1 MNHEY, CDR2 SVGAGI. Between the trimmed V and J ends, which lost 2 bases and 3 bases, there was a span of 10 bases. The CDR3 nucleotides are TGTGCCAGCAGTTACCGAGCTAGCTCTAATGAAAAACTGTTTTTT. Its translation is CASSYRASSNEKLFF.

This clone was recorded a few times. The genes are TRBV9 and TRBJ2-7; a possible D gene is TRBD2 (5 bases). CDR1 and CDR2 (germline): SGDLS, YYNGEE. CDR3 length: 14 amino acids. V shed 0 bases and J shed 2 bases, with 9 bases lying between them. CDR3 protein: CASSVGAEAYEQYF. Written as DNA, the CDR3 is TGTGCCAGCAGCGTAGGAGCGGAGGCCTACGAGCAGTACTTC.

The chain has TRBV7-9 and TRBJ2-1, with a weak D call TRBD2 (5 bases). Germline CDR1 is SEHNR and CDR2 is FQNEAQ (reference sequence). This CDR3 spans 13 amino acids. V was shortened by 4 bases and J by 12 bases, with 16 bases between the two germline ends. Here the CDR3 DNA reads TGTGCCAGCAGCTCCGGGCGCCCCGCGGGGCAGTTCTTC. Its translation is CASSSGRPAGQFF.

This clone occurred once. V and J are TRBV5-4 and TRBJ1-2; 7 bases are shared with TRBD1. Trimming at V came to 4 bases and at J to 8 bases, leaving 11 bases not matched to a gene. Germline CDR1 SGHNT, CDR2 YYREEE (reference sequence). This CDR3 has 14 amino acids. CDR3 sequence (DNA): TGTGCCAGCAGCCCCCGAACAGGGGCGGGGGGCTACACCTTC. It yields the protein CASSPRTGAGGYTF.

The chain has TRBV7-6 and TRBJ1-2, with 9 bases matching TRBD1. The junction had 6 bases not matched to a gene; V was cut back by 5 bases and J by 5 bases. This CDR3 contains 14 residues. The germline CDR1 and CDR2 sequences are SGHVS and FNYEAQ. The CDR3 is CASSPRDREYGYTF. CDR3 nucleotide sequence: TGTGCCAGCAGCCCCCGGGACAGGGAATATGGCTACACCTTC.

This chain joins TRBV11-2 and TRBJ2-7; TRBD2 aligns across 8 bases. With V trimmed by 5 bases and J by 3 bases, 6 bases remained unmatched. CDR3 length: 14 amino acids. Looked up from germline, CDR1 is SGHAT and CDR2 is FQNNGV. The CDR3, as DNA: TGTGCCAGCAGCCCAATCCGGGAGGGCTACGAGCAGTACTTC. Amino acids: CASSPIREGYEQYF. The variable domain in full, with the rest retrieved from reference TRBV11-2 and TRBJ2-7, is EAGVAQSPRYKIIEKRQSVAFWCNPISGHATLYWYQQILGQGPKLLIQFQNNGVVDDSQLPKDRFSAERLKGVDSTLKIQPAKLEDSAVYLCASSPIREGYEQYFGPGTRLTVT.

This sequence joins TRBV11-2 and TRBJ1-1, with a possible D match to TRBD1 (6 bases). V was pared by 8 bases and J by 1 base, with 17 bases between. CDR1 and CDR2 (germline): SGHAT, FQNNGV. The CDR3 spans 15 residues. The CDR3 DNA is TGTGCCAGCGGCGGGTGGACAGCCCAGAACACTGAAGCTTTCTTT. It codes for CASGGWTAQNTEAFF.

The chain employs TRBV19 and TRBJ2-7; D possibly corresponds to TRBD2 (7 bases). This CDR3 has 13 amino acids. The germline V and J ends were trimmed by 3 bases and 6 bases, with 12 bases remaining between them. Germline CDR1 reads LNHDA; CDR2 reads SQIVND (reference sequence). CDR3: CASSMVRGGEQYF. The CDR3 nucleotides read TGTGCCAGTAGTATGGTAAGGGGGGGCGAGCAGTACTTC.

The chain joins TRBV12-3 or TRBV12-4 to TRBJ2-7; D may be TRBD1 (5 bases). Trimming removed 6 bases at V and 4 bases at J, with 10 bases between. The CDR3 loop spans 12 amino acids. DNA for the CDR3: TGTGCCAGCAGGCGGCAGGGTTACGAGCAGTACTTC. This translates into CASRRQGYEQYF.

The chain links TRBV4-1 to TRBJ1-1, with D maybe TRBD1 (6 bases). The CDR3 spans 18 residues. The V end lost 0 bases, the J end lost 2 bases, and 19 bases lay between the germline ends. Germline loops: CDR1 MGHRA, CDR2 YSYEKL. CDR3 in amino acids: CASSQERLANRANTEAFF. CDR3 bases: TGCGCCAGCAGCCAAGAACGGCTGGCGAACAGGGCAAACACTGAAGCTTTCTTT.

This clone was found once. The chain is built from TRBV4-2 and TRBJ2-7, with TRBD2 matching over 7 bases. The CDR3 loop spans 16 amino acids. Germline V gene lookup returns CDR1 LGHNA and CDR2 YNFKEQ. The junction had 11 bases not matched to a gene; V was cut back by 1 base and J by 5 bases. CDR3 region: CASSQGLREFIHEQYF. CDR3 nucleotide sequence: TGTGCCAGCAGCCAAGGTTTGCGGGAGTTCATCCACGAGCAGTACTTC.

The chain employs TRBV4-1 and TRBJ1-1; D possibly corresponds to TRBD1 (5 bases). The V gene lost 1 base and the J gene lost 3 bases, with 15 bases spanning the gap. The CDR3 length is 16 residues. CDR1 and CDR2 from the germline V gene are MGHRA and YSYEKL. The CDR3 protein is CASSQAAQGSYTEAFF. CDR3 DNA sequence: TGCGCCAGCAGCCAAGCCGCTCAGGGATCGTACACTGAAGCTTTCTTT.

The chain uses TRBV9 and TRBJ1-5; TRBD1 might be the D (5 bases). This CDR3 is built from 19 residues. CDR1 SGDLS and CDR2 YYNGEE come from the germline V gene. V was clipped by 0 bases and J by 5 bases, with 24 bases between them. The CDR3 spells CASSVAGAGPIALHQPQHF. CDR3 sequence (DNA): TGTGCCAGCAGCGTAGCTGGGGCAGGGCCTATAGCACTCCATCAGCCCCAGCATTTT.

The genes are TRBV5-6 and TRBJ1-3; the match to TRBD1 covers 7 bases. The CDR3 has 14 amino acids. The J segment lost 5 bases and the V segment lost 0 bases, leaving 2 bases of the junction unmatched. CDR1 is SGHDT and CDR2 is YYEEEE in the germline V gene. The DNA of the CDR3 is TGTGCCAGCAGCTTGGGGGACAGCAGAAACACCATATATTTT. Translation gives CASSLGDSRNTIYF.

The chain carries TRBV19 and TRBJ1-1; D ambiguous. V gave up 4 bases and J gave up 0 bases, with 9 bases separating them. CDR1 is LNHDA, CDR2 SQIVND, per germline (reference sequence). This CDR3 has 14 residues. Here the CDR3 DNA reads TGTGCCAGTAGTACCTCGAGAGTGAACACTGAAGCTTTCTTT. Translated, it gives CASSTSRVNTEAFF.

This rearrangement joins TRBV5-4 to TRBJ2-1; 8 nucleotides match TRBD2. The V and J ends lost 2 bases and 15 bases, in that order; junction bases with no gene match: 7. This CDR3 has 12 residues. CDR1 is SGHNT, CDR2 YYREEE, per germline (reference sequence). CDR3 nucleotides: TGTGCCAGCAGCTTAGGCGGGGGGCAAGGGTTCTTC. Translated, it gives CASSLGGGQGFF.

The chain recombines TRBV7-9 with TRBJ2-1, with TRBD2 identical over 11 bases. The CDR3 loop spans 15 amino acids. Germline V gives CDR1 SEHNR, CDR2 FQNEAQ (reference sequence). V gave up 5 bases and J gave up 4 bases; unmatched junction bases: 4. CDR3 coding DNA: TGTGCCAGCAGCCGACTAGCGGGGTATTACAATGAGCAGTTCTTC. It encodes CASSRLAGYYNEQFF.

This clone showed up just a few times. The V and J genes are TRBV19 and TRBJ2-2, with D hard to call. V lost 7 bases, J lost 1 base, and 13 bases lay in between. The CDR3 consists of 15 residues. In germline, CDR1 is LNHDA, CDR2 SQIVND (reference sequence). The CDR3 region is CASNPPRVNTGELFF. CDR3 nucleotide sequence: TGTGCCAGTAACCCGCCCCGGGTGAACACCGGGGAGCTGTTTTTT.

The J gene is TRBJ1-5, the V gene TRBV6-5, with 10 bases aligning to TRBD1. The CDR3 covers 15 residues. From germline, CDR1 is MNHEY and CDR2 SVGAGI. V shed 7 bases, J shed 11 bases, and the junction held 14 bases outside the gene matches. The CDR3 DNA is TGTGCCAGCACCGACCGGGACAGGGGTCGTCGGACCCAGCATTTT. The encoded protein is CASTDRDRGRRTQHF.

The CDR3 DNA is TGTGCCAGCAGCCACCCGCCCGGGACAGTGAACACTGAAGCTTTCTTT. Translating gives CASSHPPGTVNTEAFF. The V gene is TRBV3-1 (or the pseudogene TRBV3-2), the J gene TRBJ1-1; 7 nucleotides line up with TRBD1. The trim removed 3 bases at V and 0 bases at J, leaving 7 bases unmatched. The CDR3 loop spans 16 amino acids. From germline, CDR1 is LGHDT and CDR2 YNNKEL (reference sequence).

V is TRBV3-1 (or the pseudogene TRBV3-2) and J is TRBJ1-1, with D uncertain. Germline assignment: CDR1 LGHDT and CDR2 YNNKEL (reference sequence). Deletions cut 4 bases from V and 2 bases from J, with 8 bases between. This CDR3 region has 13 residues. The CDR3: CASSRQVNTEAFF. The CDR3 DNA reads TGTGCCAGCAGCCGGCAAGTCAACACTGAAGCTTTCTTT.

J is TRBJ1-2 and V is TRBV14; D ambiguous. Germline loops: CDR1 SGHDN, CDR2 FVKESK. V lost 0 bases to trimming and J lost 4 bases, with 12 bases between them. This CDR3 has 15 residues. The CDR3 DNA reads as TGTGCCAGCAGCCAAGATAGGAGGAGTAGCTATGGCTACACCTTC. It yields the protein CASSQDRRSSYGYTF.

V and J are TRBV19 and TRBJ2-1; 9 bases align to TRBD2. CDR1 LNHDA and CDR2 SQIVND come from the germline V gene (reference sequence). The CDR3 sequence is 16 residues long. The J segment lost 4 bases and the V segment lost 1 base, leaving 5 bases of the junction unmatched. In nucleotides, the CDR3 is TGTGCCAGTAGTATAGTCGGGACTAGCAGTTACAATGAGCAGTTCTTC. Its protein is CASSIVGTSSYNEQFF.

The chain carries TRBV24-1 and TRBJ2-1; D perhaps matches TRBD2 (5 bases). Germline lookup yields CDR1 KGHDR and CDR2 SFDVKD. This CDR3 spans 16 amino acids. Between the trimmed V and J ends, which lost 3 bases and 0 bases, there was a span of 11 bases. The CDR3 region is CATSDPTTPSYNEQFF. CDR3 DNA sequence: TGTGCCACCAGTGATCCGACTACCCCCTCCTACAATGAGCAGTTCTTC.

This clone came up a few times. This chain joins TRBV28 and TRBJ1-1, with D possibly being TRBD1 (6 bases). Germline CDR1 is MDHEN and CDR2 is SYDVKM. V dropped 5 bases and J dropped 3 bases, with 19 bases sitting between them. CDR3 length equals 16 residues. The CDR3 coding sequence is TGTGCCAGCAGTGGCCAGGGGAGGGGTAGGTACACTGAAGCTTTCTTT. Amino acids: CASSGQGRGRYTEAFF. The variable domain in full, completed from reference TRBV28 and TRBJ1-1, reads DVKVTQSSRYLVKRTGEKVFLECVQDMDHENMFWYRQDPGLGLRLIYFSYDVKMKEKGDIPEGYSVSREKKERFSLILESASTNQTSMYLCASSGQGRGRYTEAFFGQGTRLTVV.